This TCR beta chain originates from a study of cytomegalovirus exposure and HLA in healthy donors. The germline CDR1 and CDR2 sequences are SGHNT and YENEEA. V was pared by 8 bases and J by 0 bases, with 14 bases between. This CDR3 has 16 residues. 13 Jbeta primers and 60 Vbeta primers were used for the PCR. The table came from immunoSEQ multiplex PCR; TCRdb's copy has only in-frame clones and leaves some out. The table records around 150,000 clones, roughly 88% of them present only once. The clonotype was recovered from a woman between 18 and 30 years old in good health and CMV-seronegative. The sample consisted of PBMCs. V usage is TRBV11-3 and J usage is TRBJ2-6; no definite D call. The CDR3 coding sequence is TGTGCCAGCGTCTTGGCAGGCCCCTCTGGGGCCAACGTCCTGACTTTC. Protein: CASVLAGPSGANVLTF.